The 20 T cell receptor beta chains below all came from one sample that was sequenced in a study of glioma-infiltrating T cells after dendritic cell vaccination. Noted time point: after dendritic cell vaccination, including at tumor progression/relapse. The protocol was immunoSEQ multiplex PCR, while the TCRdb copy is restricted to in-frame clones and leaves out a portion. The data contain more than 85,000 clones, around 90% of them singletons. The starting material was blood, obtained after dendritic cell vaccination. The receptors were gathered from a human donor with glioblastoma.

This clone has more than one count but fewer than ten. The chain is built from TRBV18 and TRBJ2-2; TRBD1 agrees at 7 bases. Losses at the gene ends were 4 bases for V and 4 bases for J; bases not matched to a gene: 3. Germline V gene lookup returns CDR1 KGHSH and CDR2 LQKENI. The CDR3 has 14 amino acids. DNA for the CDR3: TGTGCCAGCTCACAACAGGGGACCACCGGGGAGCTGTTTTTT. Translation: CASSQQGTTGELFF. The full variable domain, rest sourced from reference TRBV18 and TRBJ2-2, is NAGVMQNPRHLVRRRGQEARLRCSPMKGHSHVYWYRQLPEEGLKFMVYLQKENIIDESGMPKERFSAEFPKEGPSILRIQQVVRGDSAAYFCASSQQGTTGELFFGEGSRLTVL.

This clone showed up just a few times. The CDR3 region is CASSPDPAGSSYNEQFF. The CDR3, as DNA: TGTGCCAGCAGCCCAGACCCCGCGGGGAGCTCCTACAATGAGCAGTTCTTC. This chain uses TRBV11-2 with TRBJ2-1, with a possible D match to TRBD2 (6 bases). Germline-derived CDR1 and CDR2 are SGHAT and FQNNGV. CDR3 length: 17 amino acids. With 5 bases removed from V and 0 bases from J, the gap between germline ends came to 17 bases.

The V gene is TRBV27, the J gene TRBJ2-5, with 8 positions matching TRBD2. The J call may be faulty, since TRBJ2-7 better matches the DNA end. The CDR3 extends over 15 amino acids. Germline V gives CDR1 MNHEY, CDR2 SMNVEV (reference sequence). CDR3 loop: CASSLGASGLNEQYF. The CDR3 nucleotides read TGTGCCAGCAGTTTAGGGGCTAGCGGGCTCAACGAGCAGTACTTC.

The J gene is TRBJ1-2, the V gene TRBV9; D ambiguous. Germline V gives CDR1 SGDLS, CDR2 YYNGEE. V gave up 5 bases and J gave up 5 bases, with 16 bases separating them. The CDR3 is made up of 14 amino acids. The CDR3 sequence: CASSDMNPEYGYTF. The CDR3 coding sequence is TGTGCCAGCAGTGACATGAATCCTGAGTATGGCTACACCTTC.

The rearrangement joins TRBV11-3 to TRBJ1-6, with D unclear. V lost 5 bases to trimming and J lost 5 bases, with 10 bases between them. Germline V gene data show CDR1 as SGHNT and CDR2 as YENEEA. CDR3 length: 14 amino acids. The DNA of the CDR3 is TGTGCCAGCAGCCTAGGAGTAGATAATTCACCCCTCCACTTT. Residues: CASSLGVDNSPLHF. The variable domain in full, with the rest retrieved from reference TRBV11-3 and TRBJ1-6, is EAGVVQSPRYKIIEKKQPVAFWCNPISGHNTLYWYLQNLGQGPELLIRYENEEAVDDSQLPKDRFSAERLKGVDSTLKIQPAELGDSAVYLCASSLGVDNSPLHFGNGTRLTVT.

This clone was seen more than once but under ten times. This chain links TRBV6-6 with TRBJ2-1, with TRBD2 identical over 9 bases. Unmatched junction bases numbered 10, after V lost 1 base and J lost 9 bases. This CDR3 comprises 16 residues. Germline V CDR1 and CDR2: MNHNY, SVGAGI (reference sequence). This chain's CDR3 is CASSYFGSGSSGEQFF. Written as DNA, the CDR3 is TGTGCCAGCAGTTACTTCGGTAGCGGGAGTTCTGGTGAGCAGTTCTTC.

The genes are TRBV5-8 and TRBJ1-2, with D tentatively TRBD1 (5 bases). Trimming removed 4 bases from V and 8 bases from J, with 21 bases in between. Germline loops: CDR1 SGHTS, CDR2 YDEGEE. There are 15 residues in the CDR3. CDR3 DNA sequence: TGTGCCAGCAGCGGAAAGGACACATTACTTCACGGCTACACCTTC. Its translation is CASSGKDTLLHGYTF.

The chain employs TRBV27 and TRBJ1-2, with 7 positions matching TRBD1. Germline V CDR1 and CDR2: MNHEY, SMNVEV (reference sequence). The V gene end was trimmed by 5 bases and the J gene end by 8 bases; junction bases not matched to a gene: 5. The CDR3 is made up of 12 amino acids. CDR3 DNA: TGTGCCAGCAGTAGGGACAGAACGGGCTACACCTTC. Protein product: CASSRDRTGYTF.

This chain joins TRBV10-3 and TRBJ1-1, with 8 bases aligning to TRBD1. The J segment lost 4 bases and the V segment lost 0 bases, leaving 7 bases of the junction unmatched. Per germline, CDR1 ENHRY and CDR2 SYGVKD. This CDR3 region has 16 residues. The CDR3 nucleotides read TGTGCCATCAGTGAGTCGGGGACAGGTGCGGGCACTGAAGCTTTCTTT. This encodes CAISESGTGAGTEAFF.

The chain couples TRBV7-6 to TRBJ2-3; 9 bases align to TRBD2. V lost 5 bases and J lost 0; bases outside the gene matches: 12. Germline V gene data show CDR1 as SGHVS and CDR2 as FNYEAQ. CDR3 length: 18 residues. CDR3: CASSMGLAGLWSTDTQYF. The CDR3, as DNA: TGTGCCAGCAGCATGGGACTAGCAGGCCTGTGGAGCACAGATACGCAGTATTTT.

The CDR3 DNA reads as TGTGCCAGCAGCTTAGGACTAGGTTCCAATGAGCAGTTCTTC. It specifies CASSLGLGSNEQFF. V gene TRBV7-8 combines with J gene TRBJ2-1, with D tentatively TRBD2 (6 bases). The ends were cut back, 1 base at V and 6 bases at J, with 10 bases in the middle. CDR1 and CDR2 (germline): SGHVS, FQNEAQ. The CDR3 totals 14 residues.

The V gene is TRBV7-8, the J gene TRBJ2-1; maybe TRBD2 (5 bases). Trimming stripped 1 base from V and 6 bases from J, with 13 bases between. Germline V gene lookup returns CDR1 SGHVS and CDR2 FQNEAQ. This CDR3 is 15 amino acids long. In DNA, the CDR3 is TGTGCCAGCAGCTTAGGAGGGCGGGCTGGCAATGAGCAGTTCTTC. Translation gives CASSLGGRAGNEQFF.

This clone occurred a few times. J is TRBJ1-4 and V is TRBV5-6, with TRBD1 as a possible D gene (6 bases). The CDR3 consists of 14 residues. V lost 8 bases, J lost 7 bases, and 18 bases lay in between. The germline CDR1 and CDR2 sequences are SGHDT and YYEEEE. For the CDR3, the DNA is TGTGCCAGTCATCAGGGGACCCGGAGTGAAAAACTGTTTTTT. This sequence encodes CASHQGTRSEKLFF.

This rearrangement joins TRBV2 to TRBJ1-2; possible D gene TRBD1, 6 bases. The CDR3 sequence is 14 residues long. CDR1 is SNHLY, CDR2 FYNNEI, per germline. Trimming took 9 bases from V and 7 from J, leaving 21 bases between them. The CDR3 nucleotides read TGTGCCAGTTCCCCCTGGGGGCAGGGCTTTGGCTACACCTTC. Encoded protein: CASSPWGQGFGYTF.

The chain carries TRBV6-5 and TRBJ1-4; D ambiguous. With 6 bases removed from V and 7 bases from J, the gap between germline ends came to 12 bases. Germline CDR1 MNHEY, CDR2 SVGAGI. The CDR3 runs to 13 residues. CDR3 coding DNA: TGTGCCAGCAGCCAGTCGGGGAGTGAAAAACTGTTTTTT. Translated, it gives CASSQSGSEKLFF.

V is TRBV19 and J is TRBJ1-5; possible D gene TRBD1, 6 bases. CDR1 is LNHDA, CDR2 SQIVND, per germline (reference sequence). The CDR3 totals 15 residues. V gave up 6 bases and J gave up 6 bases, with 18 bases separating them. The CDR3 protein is CASSGQPVGTQPQHF. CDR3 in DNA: TGTGCCAGTAGCGGACAGCCTGTTGGGACTCAGCCCCAGCATTTT.

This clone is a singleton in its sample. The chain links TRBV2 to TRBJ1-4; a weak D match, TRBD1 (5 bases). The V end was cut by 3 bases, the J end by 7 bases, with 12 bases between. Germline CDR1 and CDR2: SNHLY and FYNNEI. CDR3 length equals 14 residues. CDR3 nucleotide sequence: TGTGCCAGCAGTGACCAGACAGTTGGTGAAAAACTGTTTTTT. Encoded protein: CASSDQTVGEKLFF.

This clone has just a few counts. The CDR3 protein is CASRRLAGDSSYEQYF. For the CDR3, the DNA is TGCGCCAGCAGAAGGCTAGCGGGAGATTCCTCCTACGAGCAGTACTTC. The chain joins TRBV5-1 to TRBJ2-7; 10 nucleotides align to TRBD2. Germline V gives CDR1 SGHRS, CDR2 YFSETQ. The ends lost 5 bases at V and 0 bases at J; junction bases unmatched: 8. The CDR3 is 16 amino acids.

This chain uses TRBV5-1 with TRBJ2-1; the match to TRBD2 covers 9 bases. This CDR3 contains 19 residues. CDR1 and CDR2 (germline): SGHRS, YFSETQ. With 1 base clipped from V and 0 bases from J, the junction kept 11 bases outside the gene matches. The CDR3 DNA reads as TGCGCCAGCAGCTTGAGTCCTGGTCGGCGGGGGGGCTCCTACAATGAGCAGTTCTTC. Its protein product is CASSLSPGRRGGSYNEQFF.

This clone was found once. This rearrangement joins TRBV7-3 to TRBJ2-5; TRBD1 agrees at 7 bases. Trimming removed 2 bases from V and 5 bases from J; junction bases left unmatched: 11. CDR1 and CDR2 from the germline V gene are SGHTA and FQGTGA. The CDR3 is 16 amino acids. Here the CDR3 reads CASSLSGRGIMETQYF. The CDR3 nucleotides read TGTGCCAGCAGCTTATCGGGCAGGGGGATCATGGAGACCCAGTACTTC.